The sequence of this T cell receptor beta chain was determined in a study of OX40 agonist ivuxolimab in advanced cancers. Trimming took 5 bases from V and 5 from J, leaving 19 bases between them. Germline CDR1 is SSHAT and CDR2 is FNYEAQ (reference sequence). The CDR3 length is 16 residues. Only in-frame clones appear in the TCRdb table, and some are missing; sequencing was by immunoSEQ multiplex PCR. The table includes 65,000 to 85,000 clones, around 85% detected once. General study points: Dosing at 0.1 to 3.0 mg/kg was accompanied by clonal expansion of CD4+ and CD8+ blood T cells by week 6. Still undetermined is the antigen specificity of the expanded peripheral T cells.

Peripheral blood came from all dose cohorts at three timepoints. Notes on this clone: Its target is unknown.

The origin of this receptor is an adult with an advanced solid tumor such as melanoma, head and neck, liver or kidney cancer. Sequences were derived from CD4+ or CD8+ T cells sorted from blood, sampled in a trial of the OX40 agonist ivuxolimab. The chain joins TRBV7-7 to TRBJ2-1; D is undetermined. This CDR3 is CASSRLFPPLDNEQFF. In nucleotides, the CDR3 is TGTGCCAGCAGCCGGCTTTTTCCTCCCCTTGACAATGAGCAGTTCTTC.